These 30 T cell receptor beta chains originate from one sample sequenced in a study of T cells in Graves' hyperthyroidism and ophthalmopathy. Authors of the study amplified TCR beta CDR3 regions from RNA transcripts. TCR CDR3 underwent first-round RT-PCR with the HTBI primer set. TCRdb reprocessed the multiplex PCR reads with MiXCR, giving one entry per CDR3 protein. Among a few hundred thousand distinct CDR3 sequences listed, roughly 15% were seen once. The sequenced sample consisted of blood. The origin of the receptors is a woman between 45 and 65 years old with Graves' hyperthyroidism that later progressed to Graves' ophthalmopathy.

In its sample, this clonotype was seen many times. The chain is built from TRBV27 and TRBJ1-4; no firm D call. The germline V gene has CDR1 MNHEY and CDR2 SMNVEV (reference sequence). Trimming cost V 6 bases and J 7 bases, with 9 bases left between them. The CDR3 runs to 12 residues. Written as DNA, the CDR3 is TGTGCCAGCAGCACGGGGAGTGAAAAACTGTTTTTT. Protein sequence: CASSTGSEKLFF.

This clonotype was counted many times. The chain combines TRBV3-1 with TRBJ2-5, with no clear D. The CDR3 loop spans 14 amino acids. The V gene's germline CDR1 is LGHDT and CDR2 YNNKEL (reference sequence). The ends were cut back, 0 bases at V and 4 bases at J, with 9 bases in the middle. DNA for the CDR3: TGTGCCAGCAGCCAAGATGAAACGGTAGAGACCCAGTACTTC. Amino acid sequence: CASSQDETVETQYF.

This clonotype came up many times. The chain recombines TRBV24-1 with TRBJ1-2; TRBD1 agrees at 7 bases. The CDR3 has 14 residues. The V gene's germline CDR1 is KGHDR and CDR2 SFDVKD. Trimming at V came to 4 bases and at J to 4 bases, leaving 5 bases not matched to a gene. CDR3 nucleotide sequence: TGTGCCACCAGTGAGAGGACAGGTCTCTATGGCTACACCTTC. Protein sequence: CATSERTGLYGYTF.

There are many counts of this clonotype. In nucleotides, the CDR3 is TGTGCCAGCAGCCAGGGAGGACGTACGCAGTATTTT. Its translation: CASSQGGRTQYF. The chain combines TRBV3-1 with TRBJ2-3, with D possibly being TRBD2 (6 bases). The germline V gene has CDR1 LGHDT and CDR2 YNNKEL (reference sequence). The CDR3 is 12 residues long. With 3 bases removed from V and 8 bases from J, the gap between germline ends came to 9 bases.

The rearrangement links TRBV19 to TRBJ1-6; 9 bases are shared with TRBD1. V dropped 6 bases and J dropped 8; count of bases not matched to a gene: 11. This CDR3 is 16 amino acids long. CDR1 and CDR2 from the germline V gene are LNHDA and SQIVND (reference sequence). CDR3 residues: CASSATGGGWDSPLHF. CDR3 DNA: TGTGCCAGTAGCGCTACAGGGGGCGGATGGGATTCACCCCTCCACTTT.

CDR3 protein: CASSLEGNSYNEQFF. The DNA of the CDR3 is TGTGCCAGCAGTTTAGAAGGGAACTCCTACAATGAGCAGTTCTTC. J is TRBJ2-1 and V is TRBV28; no definite D call. The germline gives CDR1 MDHEN, CDR2 SYDVKM. V lost 2 bases and J 0 bases, leaving 8 bases between the germline ends. The CDR3 runs 15 residues.

This clonotype was detected a few times. V is TRBV6-5 and J is TRBJ1-4; a possible D gene is TRBD1 (5 bases). The CDR3 has 15 residues. Germline V gene sequence: CDR1 MNHEY, CDR2 SVGAGI. Trimming removed 0 bases at V and 7 bases at J, with 12 bases between. The CDR3 bases are TGTGCCAGCAGTTACTCCGGGGCGGGGGGTGAAAAACTGTTTTTT. It is translated as CASSYSGAGGEKLFF.

The chain is built from TRBV6-1 and TRBJ1-4; no clear D gene. Germline assignment: CDR1 MNHNS and CDR2 SASEGT. The V end was cut by 7 bases, the J end by 0 bases, with 12 bases between. The CDR3 loop spans 15 amino acids. The DNA of the CDR3 is TGTGCCAGCAAGACCCTAACCACAACTAATGAAAAACTGTTTTTT. This gives the protein CASKTLTTTNEKLFF.

This clonotype was seen many times. V and J are TRBV28 and TRBJ2-2; TRBD1 matches 10 bases. After removal of 6 bases from V and 3 bases from J, the junction contained 13 bases not matched to a gene. The CDR3 has 18 residues. Germline lookup yields CDR1 MDHEN and CDR2 SYDVKM. CDR3 amino acids: CASSTHPGTGEDTGELFF. As DNA, the CDR3 is TGTGCCAGCAGCACACACCCTGGGACAGGGGAGGACACCGGGGAGCTGTTTTTT. Using reference TRBV28 and TRBJ2-2 for the parts outside the CDR3, the full variable domain is DVKVTQSSRYLVKRTGEKVFLECVQDMDHENMFWYRQDPGLGLRLIYFSYDVKMKEKGDIPEGYSVSREKKERFSLILESASTNQTSMYLCASSTHPGTGEDTGELFFGEGSRLTVL.

The sample holds many counts of this clonotype. The chain has TRBV28 and TRBJ1-1; no clear D gene. Deletions cut 2 bases from V and 4 bases from J, with 14 bases between. CDR3 size: 15 residues. Germline CDR1 and CDR2: MDHEN and SYDVKM. CDR3 protein: CASSLLVSPLTEAFF. The CDR3 nucleotides are TGTGCCAGCAGTTTACTCGTAAGTCCTCTCACTGAAGCTTTCTTT.

This clonotype was found many times. This sequence joins TRBV10-3 and TRBJ2-2; perhaps TRBD1 as D (6 bases). Germline CDR1 reads ENHRY; CDR2 reads SYGVKD. The CDR3 spans 15 residues. The V end was cut by 6 bases, the J end by 2 bases, with 13 bases between. The CDR3 DNA is TGTGCCATCAGAGACAGGACTCTAAACACCGGGGAGCTGTTTTTT. Encoded protein: CAIRDRTLNTGELFF.

This clonotype was seen at least ten times. The rearrangement uses TRBV7-9 and TRBJ1-1, with D possibly TRBD1 on 5 matching bases. The CDR3 runs 13 residues. Germline CDR1 reads SEHNR; CDR2 reads FQNEAQ (reference sequence). Trimming left V 1 base short and J 4 bases short, with 7 bases between. This CDR3 reads CASSLEGRTEAFF. CDR3 coding DNA: TGTGCCAGCAGCTTAGAGGGACGCACTGAAGCTTTCTTT.

V and J are TRBV9 and TRBJ1-2; the match to TRBD1 covers 8 bases. CDR1 is SGDLS and CDR2 is YYNGEE in the germline V gene. V dropped 4 bases and J dropped 0; count of bases not matched to a gene: 5. This CDR3 comprises 15 residues. The DNA of the CDR3 is TGTGCCAGCAGCCAAGGACAGGGCGCTAACTATGGCTACACCTTC. Its protein product is CASSQGQGANYGYTF. The entire variable domain, with the rest obtained from reference TRBV9 and TRBJ1-2, is as follows: DSGVTQTPKHLITATGQRVTLRCSPRSGDLSVYWYQQSLDQGLQFLIQYYNGEERAKGNILERFSAQQFPDLHSELNLSSLELGDSALYFCASSQGQGANYGYTFGSGTRLTVV.

In this sample, this clonotype turned up many times. The chain joins TRBV20-1 to TRBJ2-3; D is ambiguous. Trimming left V 7 bases short and J 1 base short, with 9 bases between. Germline V gene lookup returns CDR1 DFQATT and CDR2 SNEGSKA (reference sequence). CDR3 length equals 12 residues. DNA of the CDR3: TGCAGTGGGGGTTCCGGCACAGATACGCAGTATTTT. Translated: CSGGSGTDTQYF.

This clonotype was counted only a few times. This chain links TRBV18 with TRBJ1-6; D possibly corresponds to TRBD1 (5 bases). CDR1 is KGHSH and CDR2 is LQKENI in the germline V gene. The CDR3 contains 20 residues. V lost 1 base and J 5 bases, leaving 24 bases between the germline ends. CDR3 protein: CASSPQYPVPAGQHNSPLHF. The CDR3 nucleotides read TGTGCCAGCTCACCACAATACCCCGTTCCCGCGGGGCAGCATAATTCACCCCTCCACTTT.

The J gene is TRBJ2-7, the V gene TRBV28, with TRBD2 matching over 10 bases. In germline, CDR1 is MDHEN, CDR2 SYDVKM. The V and J ends lost 4 bases and 3 bases, in that order; junction bases with no gene match: 9. CDR3 length: 16 residues. The CDR3 coding sequence is TGTGCCAGCAGTTCACCTAGCGGGAGCCCCTACTACGAGCAGTACTTC. This codes for CASSSPSGSPYYEQYF.

This clonotype was found many times. The chain couples TRBV20-1 to TRBJ2-7, with D perhaps matching TRBD2 (6 bases). The length of the CDR3 is 16 residues. The germline V gene has CDR1 DFQATT and CDR2 SNEGSKA (reference sequence). Deletions cut 5 bases from V and 0 bases from J, with 20 bases between. In DNA, the CDR3 is TGCAGTGCTCCACGGGGGATGCGGGGCCGCTCCTACGAGCAGTACTTC. Translated, it gives CSAPRGMRGRSYEQYF.

This clonotype was seen a handful of times. The chain uses TRBV7-2 and TRBJ1-6; no firm D call. CDR3 size: 16 residues. The germline V gene has CDR1 SGHTA and CDR2 FQGNSA. Trimming removed 0 bases from V and 7 bases from J, with 13 bases in between. CDR3 sequence reads: CASSLALRHINSPLHF. In DNA, the CDR3 is TGTGCCAGCAGCTTAGCGCTTCGACATATAAATTCACCCCTCCACTTT.

The chain carries TRBV19 and TRBJ2-1; 7 bases map to TRBD1. V shed 10 bases, J shed 2 bases, and the junction held 17 bases outside the gene matches. The length of the CDR3 is 17 residues. Germline V lookup: CDR1 LNHDA, CDR2 SQIVND (reference sequence). CDR3 loop: CATRGGHRGHPYNEQFF. The CDR3 bases are TGTGCCACCAGAGGGGGCCACAGGGGACACCCCTACAATGAGCAGTTCTTC.

V and J are TRBV13 and TRBJ1-4; tentative D call: TRBD1 (5 bases). Per germline, CDR1 PRHDT and CDR2 FYEKMQ (reference sequence). The V end was cut by 4 bases, the J end by 8 bases, with 17 bases between. This CDR3 contains 15 residues. The CDR3 coding sequence is TGTGCCAGCAGCTCGGGGGTCGTAGAGGGAGAAAAACTGTTTTTT. It specifies CASSSGVVEGEKLFF.

This clonotype has only a few counts. The rearrangement links TRBV30 to TRBJ2-7; TRBD2 might be the D (5 bases). Germline lookup yields CDR1 GTSNPN and CDR2 SVGIG (reference sequence). V dropped 5 bases and J dropped 5 bases, with 13 bases sitting between them. The CDR3 contains 12 residues. CDR3 nucleotides: TGTGCCTGGGGACTGATTAGTCACGAGCAGTACTTC. Its translation: CAWGLISHEQYF.

This clonotype was recorded many times. The chain is built from TRBV2 and TRBJ1-6; possibly TRBD1 for D (6 bases). This CDR3 is 15 amino acids long. V gave up 4 bases and J gave up 9 bases, with 16 bases separating them. CDR1 and CDR2 from the germline V gene are SNHLY and FYNNEI. The DNA for the CDR3 is TGTGCCAGCAGTGTGTCGTTACAGGGTGGTTCACCCCTCCACTTT. It is translated as CASSVSLQGGSPLHF. The full variable domain, its missing parts supplied by reference TRBV2 and TRBJ1-6, is EPEVTQTPSHQVTQMGQEVILRCVPISNHLYFYWYRQILGQKVEFLVSFYNNEISEKSEIFDDQFSVERPDGSNFTLKIRSTKLEDSAMYFCASSVSLQGGSPLHFGNGTRLTVT.

This clonotype was seen ten or more times. The V gene is TRBV2, the J gene TRBJ2-6; D may correspond to TRBD1 or TRBD2 (6 bases each). This CDR3 is 18 amino acids long. V was shortened by 4 bases and J by 1 base, with 17 bases between the two germline ends. CDR1 is SNHLY and CDR2 is FYNNEI in the germline V gene. The CDR3 nucleotides are TGTGCCAGCAGTGGGGGGGCGGTGGCCCGTTCTGGGGCCAACGTCCTGACTTTC. It specifies CASSGGAVARSGANVLTF.

This clonotype was picked up a small number of times. The rearrangement joins TRBV27 to TRBJ2-7; D call uncertain. CDR3 size: 15 residues. V was cut by 6 bases and J by 4 bases, with 19 bases left in between. From germline, CDR1 is MNHEY and CDR2 SMNVEV (reference sequence). Here the CDR3 DNA reads TGTGCCAGCAGCCTTCGTAACGGGCCCCATTACGAGCAGTACTTC. Protein product: CASSLRNGPHYEQYF.

A note on this clonotype: One end of the junction is discordant with germline, which a read error may explain. The chain recombines TRBV7-7 with TRBJ2-3, with a weak D call TRBD2 (6 bases). The CDR3 has 16 amino acids. Germline loops: CDR1 SSHAT, CDR2 FNYEAQ (reference sequence). The CDR3 spells CASSPGGGGYTDTQYF. The CDR3 DNA sequence: TGTGCTAGCAGCCCAGGAGGAGGAGGGTACACAGATACGCAGTATTTT.

This clonotype was counted many times. The chain uses TRBV2 and TRBJ1-1, with D unclear. Trimming pared 5 bases from V and 6 bases from J, leaving 19 bases between. Germline V CDR1 and CDR2: SNHLY, FYNNEI. The CDR3 consists of 15 residues. CDR3 sequence: CASSKGSGRTSEAFF. In DNA form, the CDR3 reads TGTGCCAGCAGTAAAGGGTCGGGGAGAACGTCTGAAGCTTTCTTT.

A few counts support this clonotype. V and J are TRBV19 and TRBJ1-1; the D gene is possibly TRBD1 (5 bases). Trimming removed 3 bases at V and 2 bases at J, with 10 bases between. The CDR3 runs to 14 residues. Germline CDR1 reads LNHDA; CDR2 reads SQIVND (reference sequence). The chain's CDR3 is CASSMGPSNTEAFF. CDR3 DNA sequence: TGTGCCAGTAGTATGGGACCCTCCAACACTGAAGCTTTCTTT.

There are many counts of this clonotype. This CDR3 is CSARLAGLLDTQYF. The CDR3, as DNA: TGCAGTGCCAGACTAGCGGGGCTGCTAGATACGCAGTATTTT. The chain links TRBV20-1 to TRBJ2-3, with 11 nucleotides matching TRBD2. Germline CDR1 reads DFQATT; CDR2 reads SNEGSKA (reference sequence). J lost 5 bases, V lost 6 bases, and 7 bases had no gene match. The CDR3 has 14 amino acids.

The chain uses TRBV30 and TRBJ2-7; TRBD2 matches 11 bases. The length of the CDR3 is 12 residues. Germline-derived CDR1 and CDR2 are GTSNPN and SVGIG (reference sequence). Losses at the gene ends were 4 bases for V and 6 bases for J; bases not matched to a gene: 2. CDR3 protein: CAWTSGRFEQYF. In DNA, the CDR3 is TGTGCCTGGACTAGCGGGAGGTTCGAGCAGTACTTC.

The sample holds many counts of this clonotype. The CDR3 here is CASSRDRHGGEQFF. The CDR3 DNA reads TGTGCCAGCAGTCGAGACCGCCACGGGGGTGAGCAGTTCTTC. V usage is TRBV27 and J usage is TRBJ2-1; D may be TRBD2 (6 bases). Between the trimmed V and J ends, which lost 5 bases and 9 bases, there was a span of 17 bases. The CDR3 runs 14 residues. Per the germline V gene, CDR1 is MNHEY and CDR2 is SMNVEV (reference sequence).